This T cell receptor beta chain derives from a study of T cell changes during pregnancy in multiple sclerosis. This table comes from immunoSEQ multiplex PCR, and its TCRdb copy is limited to in-frame clones, with some not included. The sample consists of 59,000 or so clones, 90% to 95% of them appearing once. This clone was detected once. This specimen consisted of peripheral blood, obtained in the third trimester of pregnancy. The sequence came from a female donor in good health, enrolled as a control in a pregnancy study.

In nucleotides, the CDR3 is TGTGCCATCAGACCGGAGGGCACCGGGGAGCTGTTTTTT. It encodes CAIRPEGTGELFF. This chain joins TRBV10-3 and TRBJ2-2; D possibly corresponds to TRBD2 (6 bases). Deletions cut 6 bases from V and 4 bases from J, with 9 bases between. Germline V CDR1 and CDR2: ENHRY, SYGVKD. The CDR3 loop spans 13 amino acids.